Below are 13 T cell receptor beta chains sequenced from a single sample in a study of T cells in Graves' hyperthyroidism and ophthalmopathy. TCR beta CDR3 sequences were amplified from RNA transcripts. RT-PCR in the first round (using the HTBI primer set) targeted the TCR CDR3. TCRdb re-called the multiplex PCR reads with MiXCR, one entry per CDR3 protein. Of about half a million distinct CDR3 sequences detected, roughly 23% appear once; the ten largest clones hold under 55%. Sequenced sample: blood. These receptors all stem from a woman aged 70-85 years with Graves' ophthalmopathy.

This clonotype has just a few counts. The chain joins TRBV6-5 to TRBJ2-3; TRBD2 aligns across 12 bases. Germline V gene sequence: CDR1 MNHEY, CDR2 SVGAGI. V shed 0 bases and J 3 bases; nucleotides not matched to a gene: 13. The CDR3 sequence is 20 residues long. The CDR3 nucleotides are TGTGCCAGCAGTTACTCTAGTGGGAGGACTAGCGGGGCAGGGACAGATACGCAGTATTTT. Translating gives CASSYSSGRTSGAGTDTQYF.

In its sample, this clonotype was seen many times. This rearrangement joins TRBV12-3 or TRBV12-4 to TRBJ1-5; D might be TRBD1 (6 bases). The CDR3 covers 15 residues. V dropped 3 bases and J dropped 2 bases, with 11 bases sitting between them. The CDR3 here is CASSLDSLGNQPQHF. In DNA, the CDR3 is TGTGCCAGCAGTTTGGACAGTTTGGGCAATCAGCCCCAGCATTTT.

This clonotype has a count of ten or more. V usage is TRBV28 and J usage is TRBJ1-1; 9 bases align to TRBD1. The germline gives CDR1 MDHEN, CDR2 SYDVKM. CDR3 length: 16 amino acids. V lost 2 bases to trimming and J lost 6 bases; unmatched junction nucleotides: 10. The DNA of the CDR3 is TGTGCCAGCAGTTTACCCTACGGACAGGGGAGCTCTGAAGCTTTCTTT. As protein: CASSLPYGQGSSEAFF.

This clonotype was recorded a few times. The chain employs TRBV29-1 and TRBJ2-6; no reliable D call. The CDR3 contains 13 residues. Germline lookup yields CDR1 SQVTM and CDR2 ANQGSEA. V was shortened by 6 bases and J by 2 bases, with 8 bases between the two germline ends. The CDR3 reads CSVLKPGANVLTF. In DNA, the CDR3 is TGCAGCGTGCTGAAGCCTGGGGCCAACGTCCTGACTTTC. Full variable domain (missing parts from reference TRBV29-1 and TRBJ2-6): SAVISQKPSRDICQRGTSLTIQCQVDSQVTMMFWYRQQPGQSLTLIATANQGSEATYESGFVIDKFPISRPNLTFSTLTVSNMSPEDSSIYLCSVLKPGANVLTFGAGSRLTVL.

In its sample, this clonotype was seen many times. The CDR3 bases are TGTGCCAGCACAGACAGGCCGAACACTGAAGCTTTCTTT. As protein: CASTDRPNTEAFF. This sequence joins TRBV6-1 and TRBJ1-1; a possible D gene is TRBD1 (6 bases). The CDR3 consists of 13 residues. Looked up from germline, CDR1 is MNHNS and CDR2 is SASEGT. V shed 7 bases and J shed 1 base, with 10 bases lying between them.

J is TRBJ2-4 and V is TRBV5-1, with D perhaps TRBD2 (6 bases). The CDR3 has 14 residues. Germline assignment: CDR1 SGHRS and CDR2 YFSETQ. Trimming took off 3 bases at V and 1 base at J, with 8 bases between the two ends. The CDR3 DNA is TGCGCCAGCAGCTCGGAGGGGGCCAAAAACATTCAGTACTTC. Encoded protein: CASSSEGAKNIQYF.

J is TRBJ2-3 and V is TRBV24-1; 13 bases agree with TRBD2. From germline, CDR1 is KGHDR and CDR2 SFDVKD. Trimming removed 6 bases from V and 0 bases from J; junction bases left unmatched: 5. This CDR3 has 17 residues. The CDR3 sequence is CATSSGLAGASTDTQYF. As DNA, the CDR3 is TGTGCCACCAGTTCCGGACTAGCGGGAGCTAGCACAGATACGCAGTATTTT.

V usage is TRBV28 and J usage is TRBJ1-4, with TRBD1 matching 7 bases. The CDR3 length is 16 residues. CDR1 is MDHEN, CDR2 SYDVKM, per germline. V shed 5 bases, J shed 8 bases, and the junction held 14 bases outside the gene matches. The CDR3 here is CASSLGGARGREKLFF. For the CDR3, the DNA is TGTGCCAGCAGTCTAGGGGGAGCGAGGGGGCGGGAAAAACTGTTTTTT.

This CDR3 is CASSALEGGNSPLHF. CDR3 coding DNA: TGTGCCAGCAGCGCCCTGGAGGGGGGAAATTCACCCCTCCACTTT. The chain employs TRBV9 and TRBJ1-6, with D possibly being TRBD1 (6 bases). The CDR3 spans 15 residues. CDR1 and CDR2 (germline): SGDLS, YYNGEE. The V gene lost 3 bases and the J gene lost 7 bases, with 14 bases spanning the gap.

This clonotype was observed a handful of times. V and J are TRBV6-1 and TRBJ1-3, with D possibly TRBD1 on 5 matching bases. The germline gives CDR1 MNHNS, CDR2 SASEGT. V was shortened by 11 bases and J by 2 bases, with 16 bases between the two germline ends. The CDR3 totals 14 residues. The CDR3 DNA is TGTGCCTCCAGCAGCTCGGGGCCTGGAAACACCATATATTTT. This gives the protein CASSSSGPGNTIYF.

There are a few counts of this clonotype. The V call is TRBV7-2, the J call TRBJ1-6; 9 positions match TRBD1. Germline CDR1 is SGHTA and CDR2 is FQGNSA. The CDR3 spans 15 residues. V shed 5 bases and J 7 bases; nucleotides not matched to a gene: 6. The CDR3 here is CASSASGTGNSPLHF. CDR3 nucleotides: TGTGCCAGCAGCGCGTCGGGGACAGGGAATTCACCCCTCCACTTT.

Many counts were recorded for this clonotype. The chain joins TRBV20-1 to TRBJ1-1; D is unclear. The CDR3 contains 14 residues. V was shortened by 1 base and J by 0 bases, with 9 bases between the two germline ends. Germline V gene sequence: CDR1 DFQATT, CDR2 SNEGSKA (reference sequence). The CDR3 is CSARVGHVNTEAFF. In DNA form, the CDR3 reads TGCAGTGCTAGAGTCGGGCACGTGAACACTGAAGCTTTCTTT.

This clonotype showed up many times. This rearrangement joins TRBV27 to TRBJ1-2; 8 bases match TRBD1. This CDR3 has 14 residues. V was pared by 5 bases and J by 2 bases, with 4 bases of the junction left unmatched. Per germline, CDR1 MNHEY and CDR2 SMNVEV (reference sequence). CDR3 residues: CASSTGQANYGYTF. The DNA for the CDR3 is TGTGCCAGCAGTACGGGACAGGCGAACTATGGCTACACCTTC.